These T cell receptor beta chains were read from a single sample in a study of vaccination and CD4 T cells after COVID-19. The antigens these receptors bind are not known. TCRdb itself ran the PCR reads through MiXCR, one entry per CDR3 protein. The sample shows 20,000 to 25,000 distinct CDR3 sequences, 67% of them seen only once. Sequencing was performed on CD4+ T cells from blood, cultured in vitro, taken after SARS-CoV-2 vaccination. These receptors all stem from a human donor who received a COVID-19 vaccine. Each CDR3 is given with its conserved first and last residue. The D gene is left open where the match is weak. Clone size, where shown, is once, few, many, or a class for clones that have expanded.

v_call	clone_size	j_call	d_call	cdr3_nt	cdr3_aa
TRBV12-5	.	TRBJ2-1	TRBD2	TGTGCTAGTGGTTTGGGACTAGCGGGGGCCTTGGGGAATGAGCAGTTCTTC	CASGLGLAGALGNEQFF
TRBV14	.	TRBJ2-3	TRBD2	TGTGCCAGCAGCCAACCCACTAGCGGGGAGGGATCAGATACGCAGTATTTT	CASSQPTSGEGSDTQYF
TRBV6-1	.	TRBJ2-7	.	TGTGCCAGCAGAAAGGGGTTCGAGCAGTACTTC	CASRKGFEQYF
TRBV2	.	TRBJ2-7	TRBD1	TGTGCCAGCACCTCAGACAGGGGCTACGAGCAGTACTTC	CASTSDRGYEQYF
TRBV10-3	few	TRBJ1-6	TRBD1	TGTGCCATCAGTGACCTACAGGGGGTAGTTTCACCCCTCCACTTT	CAISDLQGVVSPLHF
TRBV11-3	.	TRBJ2-7	TRBD2	TGTGCCAGCAGCATTCGCTCAGGGACTACTCAAACCTACGAGCAGTACTTC	CASSIRSGTTQTYEQYF
TRBV3-1	.	TRBJ1-2	.	TGTGCCAGCAGCCAAGTTAGGGGTGGCTACACCTTC	CASSQVRGGYTF
TRBV21-1	few	TRBJ2-5	.	TGTGCCAGCAGCAAAAGAAGGCTAGGGGAGACCCAGTACTTC	CASSKRRLGETQYF
TRBV19	few	TRBJ1-3	.	TGTGCCAGTATTCCCGGAAGGGCATTGGTAAACACCATATATTTT	CASIPGRALVNTIYF
TRBV20-1	once	TRBJ2-3	TRBD2	TGCAGTGCTAGGGGCAGACCCCGGGGGGGGGGCACAGATACGCAGTATTTT	CSARGRPRGGGTDTQYF
TRBV7-2	.	TRBJ1-6	.	TGTGCCAGCAGCTTGAGGGGACCGGCCTCCTATAATTCACCCCTCCACTTT	CASSLRGPASYNSPLHF
TRBV7-8	.	TRBJ1-2	.	TGTGCCAGCAGCCAAGCCGGGGGAAACTATGGCTACACCTTC	CASSQAGGNYGYTF
TRBV30	.	TRBJ2-5	.	TGTGCCTGGAGTGTACCCCAACAGTACCAAGAGACCCAGTACTTC	CAWSVPQQYQETQYF
TRBV12-3/TRBV12-4	.	TRBJ1-2	.	TGTGCCAGCAGTTTTTTCACCGCTAACTATGGCTACACCTTC	CASSFFTANYGYTF
TRBV20-1	.	TRBJ1-1	TRBD1	TGCAGTGCCTCGCCCGGGACAGGGGACACTGAAGCTTTCTTT	CSASPGTGDTEAFF
TRBV6-1	.	TRBJ2-5	.	TGTGCCAGCAGTGACACGGACAGACGAGAGACCCAGTACTTC	CASSDTDRRETQYF
TRBV7-6	few	TRBJ1-3	TRBD1	TGTGCCAGCAGCAGAGACAGGGGGCTGGCGAACACCATATATTTT	CASSRDRGLANTIYF
TRBV30	.	TRBJ2-2	TRBD1	TGTGCCTGGAGTGGACTGGTACAGGGGGTAACCGGGGAGCTGTTTTTT	CAWSGLVQGVTGELFF
TRBV6-1	few	TRBJ1-2	TRBD1	TGTGCCACCCAAAGGGACAGTCGTAACTATGGCTACACCTTC	CATQRDSRNYGYTF
TRBV6-1	.	TRBJ1-1	.	TGTGCCAGCAGGCGGGCCGGGACGAACACTGAAGCTTTCTTT	CASRRAGTNTEAFF
TRBV20-1	few	TRBJ2-7	TRBD2	TGCAGTGCCATCCTTGGTAGCGGGGGGCTATTGGGTAACGAGCAGTACTTC	CSAILGSGGLLGNEQYF
TRBV7-9	.	TRBJ1-6	TRBD1	TGTGCCAGCAGCTTAGATAGGGGGCCCAATTCACCCCTCCACTTT	CASSLDRGPNSPLHF
TRBV20-1	.	TRBJ1-5	.	TGCAGTGCTAGAGGTCAGGGCTACAATCAGCCCCAGCATTTT	CSARGQGYNQPQHF
TRBV6-1	.	TRBJ1-1	.	TGTGCCAGCGACAAGTTGGGGGGGCCCACTGAAGCTTTCTTT	CASDKLGGPTEAFF
TRBV27	.	TRBJ2-7	.	TGTGCCAGCAGTCGGGCAGGGAGCTCCTACGAGCAGTACTTC	CASSRAGSSYEQYF
TRBV30	few	TRBJ1-2	TRBD1	TGTGCCTGGAGTCCGGCAGACAGGGGGCACGTCTATGGCTACACCTTC	CAWSPADRGHVYGYTF
TRBV5-5	.	TRBJ1-5	TRBD1	TGTGCCAGCAGCTTATCCGGGACAGGGAGTCAGCCCCAGCATTTT	CASSLSGTGSQPQHF
TRBV30	.	TRBJ1-2	.	TGTGCCTGGAGTGGGACGGGGGGGAACTTCTTC	CAWSGTGGNFF
TRBV6-8	.	TRBJ2-2	.	TGTGCCAGCAGTTCATACACCGGGGAGCTGTTTTTT	CASSSYTGELFF
TRBV6-5	.	TRBJ1-6	.	TGTGCCAGCAGTTACGGGGAAAATTCACCCCTCCACTTT	CASSYGENSPLHF
TRBV6-5	.	TRBJ1-5	.	TGTGCCAGCAGTTACTCGACTAGGAGCAATCAGCCCCAGCATTTT	CASSYSTRSNQPQHF
TRBV7-9	few	TRBJ2-3	TRBD2	TGTGCCAGCAGCCATAATAGGCGGGGGGGCCAAGATACGCAGTATTTT	CASSHNRRGGQDTQYF
TRBV12-3/TRBV12-4	.	TRBJ2-5	TRBD1	TGTGCCAGCAGGATACAGGGGATGGAGACCCAGTACTTC	CASRIQGMETQYF
TRBV6-5	few	TRBJ2-5	TRBD2	TGTGCCAGCAGTTACCGTGGACTAGCGGGGGGAAAGTACCAAGAGACCCAGTACTTC	CASSYRGLAGGKYQETQYF
TRBV2	few	TRBJ2-5	.	TGTGCCAGCACTCCAACCGAGGGGGGGGCACGAGAGACCCAGTACTTC	CASTPTEGGARETQYF
TRBV6-4	few	TRBJ2-1	.	TGTGCCAGCAGTGATTACGCCGATTCCTACAATGAGCAGTTCTTC	CASSDYADSYNEQFF
TRBV19	.	TRBJ2-3	.	TGTGCCAGTAGTGACGAGGGGGATACGCAGTATTTT	CASSDEGDTQYF
TRBV27	.	TRBJ1-1	TRBD1	TGTGCCAGCAGGAAAACAGGGGACACTGAAGCTTTCTTT	CASRKTGDTEAFF
TRBV30	.	TRBJ1-2	TRBD1	TGTGCCTGGACCTTACAGGGGGCACCCCATGGCTACACCTTC	CAWTLQGAPHGYTF
TRBV19	.	TRBJ2-2	TRBD1	TGTGCCAGTAGGATGGGACAGGAGAACACCGGGGAGCTGTTTTTT	CASRMGQENTGELFF
TRBV30	.	TRBJ1-1	.	TGTGCCCTGAGGGTTGGGCAGGGTAGGGCTGAAGCTTTCTTT	CALRVGQGRAEAFF
TRBV19	few	TRBJ1-1	.	TGTGCCAGTAGTCCCCTCATTGGGAACACTGAAGCTTTCTTT	CASSPLIGNTEAFF
TRBV25-1	.	TRBJ2-4	TRBD2	TGTGCCAGCAGTGAAAGCGGGGTAGCCAAAAACATTCAGTACTTC	CASSESGVAKNIQYF
TRBV30	few	TRBJ1-5	.	TGTGCCTGGAGTTCGGGGGCTGGTCAGCCCCAGCATTTT	CAWSSGAGQPQHF
TRBV7-9	.	TRBJ1-1	.	TGTGCCAGCAGCTTAGCTGGCTCTGACACTGAAGCTTTCTTT	CASSLAGSDTEAFF
TRBV2	.	TRBJ1-1	TRBD1	TGTGCCAGCGGGGGACAGGGGGGAAAGGGCACTGAAGCTTTCTTT	CASGGQGGKGTEAFF
TRBV20-1	.	TRBJ2-1	.	TGCAGTGGCATATCGGGGACTTACAATGAGCAGTTCTTC	CSGISGTYNEQFF